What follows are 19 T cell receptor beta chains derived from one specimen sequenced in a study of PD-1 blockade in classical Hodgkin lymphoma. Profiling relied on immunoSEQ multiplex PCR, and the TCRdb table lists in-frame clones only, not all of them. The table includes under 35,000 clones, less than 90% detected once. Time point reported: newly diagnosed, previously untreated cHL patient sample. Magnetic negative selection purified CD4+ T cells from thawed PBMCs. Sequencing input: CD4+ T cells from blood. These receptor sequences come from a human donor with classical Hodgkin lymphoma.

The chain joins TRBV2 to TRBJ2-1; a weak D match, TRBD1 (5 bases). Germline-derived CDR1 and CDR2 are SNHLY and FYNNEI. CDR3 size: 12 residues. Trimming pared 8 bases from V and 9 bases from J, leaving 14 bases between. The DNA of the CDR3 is TGTGCCAGCTCCAGGGAAGTGGGTGAGCAGTTCTTC. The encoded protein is CASSREVGEQFF.

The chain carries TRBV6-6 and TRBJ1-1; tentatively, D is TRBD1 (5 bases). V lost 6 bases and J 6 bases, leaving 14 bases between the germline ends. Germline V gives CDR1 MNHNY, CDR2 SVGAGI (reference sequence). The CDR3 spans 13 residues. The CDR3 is CASRFYGTAEAFF. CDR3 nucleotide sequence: TGTGCCAGCAGATTTTACGGGACCGCTGAAGCTTTCTTT.

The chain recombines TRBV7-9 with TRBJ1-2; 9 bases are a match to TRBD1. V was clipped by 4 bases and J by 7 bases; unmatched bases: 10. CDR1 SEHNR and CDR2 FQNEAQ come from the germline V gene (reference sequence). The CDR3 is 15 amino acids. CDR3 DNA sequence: TGTGCCAGCAGCTCCGGCCGGGACAGGGTCTTTGGCTACACCTTC. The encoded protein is CASSSGRDRVFGYTF.

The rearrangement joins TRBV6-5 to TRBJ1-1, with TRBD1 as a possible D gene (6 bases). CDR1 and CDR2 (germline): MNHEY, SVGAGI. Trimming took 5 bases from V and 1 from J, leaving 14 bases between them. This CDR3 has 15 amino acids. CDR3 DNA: TGTGCCAGCAGTCTCTCCCAGGGGTGGAACACTGAAGCTTTCTTT. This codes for CASSLSQGWNTEAFF.

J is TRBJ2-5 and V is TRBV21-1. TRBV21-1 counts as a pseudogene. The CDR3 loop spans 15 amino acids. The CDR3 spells CASSLVGGPRETQYF. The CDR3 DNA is TGTGCCAGCAGCCTGGTCGGGGGCCCGAGGGAGACCCAGTACTTC.

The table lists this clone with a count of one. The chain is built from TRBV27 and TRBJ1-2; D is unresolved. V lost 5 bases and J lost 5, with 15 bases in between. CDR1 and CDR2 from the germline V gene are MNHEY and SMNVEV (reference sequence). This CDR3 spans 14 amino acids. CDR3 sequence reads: CASSKGGTPYGYTF. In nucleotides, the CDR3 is TGTGCCAGCAGTAAGGGCGGTACTCCGTATGGCTACACCTTC.

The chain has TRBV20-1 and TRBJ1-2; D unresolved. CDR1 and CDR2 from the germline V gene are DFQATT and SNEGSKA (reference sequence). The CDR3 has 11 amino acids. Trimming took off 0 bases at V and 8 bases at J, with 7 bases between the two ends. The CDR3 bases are TGCAGTGCTAGAGATACTTTGGGCTACACCTTC. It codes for CSARDTLGYTF.

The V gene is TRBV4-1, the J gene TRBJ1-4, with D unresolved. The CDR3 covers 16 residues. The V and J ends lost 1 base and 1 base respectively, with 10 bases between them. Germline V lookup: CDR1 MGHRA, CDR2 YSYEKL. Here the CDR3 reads CASSQGLGLTNEKLFF. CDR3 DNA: TGCGCCAGCAGCCAAGGATTGGGTTTAACTAATGAAAAACTGTTTTTT.

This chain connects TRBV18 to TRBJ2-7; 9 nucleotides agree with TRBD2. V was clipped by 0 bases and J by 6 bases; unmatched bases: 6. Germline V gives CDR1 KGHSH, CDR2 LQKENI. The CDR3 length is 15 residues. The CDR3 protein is CASSPPVGTSSEQYF. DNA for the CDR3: TGTGCCAGCTCACCACCCGTTGGGACTAGCTCCGAGCAGTACTTC. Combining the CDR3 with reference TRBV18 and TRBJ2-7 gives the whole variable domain NAGVMQNPRHLVRRRGQEARLRCSPMKGHSHVYWYRQLPEEGLKFMVYLQKENIIDESGMPKERFSAEFPKEGPSILRIQQVVRGDSAAYFCASSPPVGTSSEQYFGPGTRLTVT.

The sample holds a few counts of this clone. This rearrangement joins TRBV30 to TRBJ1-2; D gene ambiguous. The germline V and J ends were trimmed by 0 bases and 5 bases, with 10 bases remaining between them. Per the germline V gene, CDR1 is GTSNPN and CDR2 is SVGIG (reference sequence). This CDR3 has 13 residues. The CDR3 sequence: CAWSVGSPYGYTF. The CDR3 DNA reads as TGTGCCTGGAGTGTAGGGTCGCCGTATGGCTACACCTTC.

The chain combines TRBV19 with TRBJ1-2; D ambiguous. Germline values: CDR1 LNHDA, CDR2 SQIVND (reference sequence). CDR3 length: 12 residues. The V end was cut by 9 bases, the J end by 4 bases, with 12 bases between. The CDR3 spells CASTGVVYGYTF. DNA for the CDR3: TGTGCCAGCACTGGGGTCGTCTATGGCTACACCTTC.

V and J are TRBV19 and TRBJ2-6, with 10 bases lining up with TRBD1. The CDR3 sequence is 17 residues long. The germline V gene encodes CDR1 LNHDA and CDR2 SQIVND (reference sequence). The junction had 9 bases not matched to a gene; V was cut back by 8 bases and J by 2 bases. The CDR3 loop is CASQPGTGATGANVLTF. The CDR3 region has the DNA TGTGCCAGTCAACCAGGGACAGGGGCTACTGGGGCCAACGTCCTGACTTTC.

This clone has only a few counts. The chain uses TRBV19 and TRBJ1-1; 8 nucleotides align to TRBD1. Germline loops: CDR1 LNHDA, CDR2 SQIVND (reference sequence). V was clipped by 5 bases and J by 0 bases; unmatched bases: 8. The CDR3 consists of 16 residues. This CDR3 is CASSALTGAMNTEAFF. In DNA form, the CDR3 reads TGTGCCAGTAGTGCCCTGACAGGGGCTATGAACACTGAAGCTTTCTTT.

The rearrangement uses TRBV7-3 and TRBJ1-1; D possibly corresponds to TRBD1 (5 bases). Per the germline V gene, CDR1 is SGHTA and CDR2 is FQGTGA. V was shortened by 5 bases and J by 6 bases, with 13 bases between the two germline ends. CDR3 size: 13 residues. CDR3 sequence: CASSGGVSSEAFF. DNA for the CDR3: TGTGCCAGCAGCGGAGGGGTTTCCTCTGAAGCTTTCTTT.

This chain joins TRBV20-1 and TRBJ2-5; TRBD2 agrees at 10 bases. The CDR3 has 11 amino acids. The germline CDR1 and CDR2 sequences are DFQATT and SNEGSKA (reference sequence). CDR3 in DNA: TGCAGCGGACTAGCGGTAGAGACCCAGTACTTC. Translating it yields CSGLAVETQYF.

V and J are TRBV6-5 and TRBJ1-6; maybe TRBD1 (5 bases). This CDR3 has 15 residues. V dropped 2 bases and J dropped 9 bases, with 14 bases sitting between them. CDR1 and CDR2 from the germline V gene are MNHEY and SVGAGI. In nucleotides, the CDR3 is TGTGCCAGCAGTTACGGGGGAGGGCAAGGTTCACCCCTCCACTTT. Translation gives CASSYGGGQGSPLHF.

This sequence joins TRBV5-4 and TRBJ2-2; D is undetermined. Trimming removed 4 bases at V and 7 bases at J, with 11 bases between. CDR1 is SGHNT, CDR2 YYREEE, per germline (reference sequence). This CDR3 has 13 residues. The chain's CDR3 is CASSQDNSGELFF. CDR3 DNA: TGTGCCAGCAGCCAAGATAATAGCGGGGAGCTGTTTTTT.

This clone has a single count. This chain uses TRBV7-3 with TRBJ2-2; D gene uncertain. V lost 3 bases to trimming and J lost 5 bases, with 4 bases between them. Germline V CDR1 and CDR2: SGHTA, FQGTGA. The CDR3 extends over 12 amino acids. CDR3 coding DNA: TGTGCCAGCAGCTTCCGGACCGGGGAGCTGTTTTTT. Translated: CASSFRTGELFF.

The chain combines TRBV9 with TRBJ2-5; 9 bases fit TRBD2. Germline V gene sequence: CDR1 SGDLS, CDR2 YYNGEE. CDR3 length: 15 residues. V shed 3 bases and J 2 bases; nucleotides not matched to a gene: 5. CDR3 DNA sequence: TGTGCCAGCAGCGCTCTAGCGGGGACTCAAGAGACCCAGTACTTC. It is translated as CASSALAGTQETQYF.